One sample yielded the 10 T cell receptor beta chains listed below, sequenced in a study of blood T cell repertoires in COVID-19. TCRdb keeps only in-frame clones here, not all; method: immunoSEQ multiplex PCR. Of approximately 210,000 clones listed, 65% to 80% are singletons. Sequencing input: PBMCs or T cells enriched from blood (not recorded which). All receptors come from a woman aged 45-65 years with acute COVID-19.

The genes are TRBV6-5 and TRBJ1-1; 9 bases align to TRBD1. V lost 5 bases to trimming and J lost 7 bases; unmatched junction nucleotides: 5. The CDR3 totals 13 residues. CDR1 and CDR2 from the germline V gene are MNHEY and SVGAGI. In nucleotides, the CDR3 is TGTGCCAGCAGTCCTACAGGGGGCCTTGAAGCTTTCTTT. Encoded protein: CASSPTGGLEAFF.

The chain couples TRBV4-2 to TRBJ1-3; 7 bases agree with TRBD1. The junction had 6 bases not matched to a gene; V was cut back by 0 bases and J by 4 bases. The CDR3 has 16 amino acids. From germline, CDR1 is LGHNA and CDR2 YNFKEQ. The DNA of the CDR3 is TGTGCCAGCAGCCAAGATCGGGTAGGGGGCGGAAACACCATATATTTT. Translating it yields CASSQDRVGGGNTIYF.

This rearrangement joins TRBV28 to TRBJ2-2; tentative D call: TRBD1 (6 bases). Germline CDR1 and CDR2: MDHEN and SYDVKM. Trimming took 6 bases from V and 4 from J, leaving 15 bases between them. The CDR3 consists of 15 residues. The CDR3 sequence: CASRGARPLTGELFF. Written as DNA, the CDR3 is TGTGCCAGCAGGGGGGCCCGGCCTCTCACCGGGGAGCTGTTTTTT. Complete variable domain (other parts from reference TRBV28 and TRBJ2-2): DVKVTQSSRYLVKRTGEKVFLECVQDMDHENMFWYRQDPGLGLRLIYFSYDVKMKEKGDIPEGYSVSREKKERFSLILESASTNQTSMYLCASRGARPLTGELFFGEGSRLTVL.

A few counts support this clone. J is TRBJ2-1 and V is TRBV10-2, with 10 bases that match TRBD2. This CDR3 contains 14 residues. CDR1 WSHSY and CDR2 SAAADI come from the germline V gene. The ends lost 8 bases at V and 3 bases at J; junction bases unmatched: 4. CDR3 nucleotides: TGCGCCAGCGGAGCTAGCGGGGGCTACAATGAGCAGTTCTTC. This translates into CASGASGGYNEQFF.

The chain is built from TRBV28 and TRBJ1-2; 7 bases are a match to TRBD1. V lost 7 bases and J lost 8; bases outside the gene matches: 7. The germline gives CDR1 MDHEN, CDR2 SYDVKM. CDR3 length equals 12 residues. As DNA, the CDR3 is TGTGCCAGCAACGACAGGGAAGGGGGCTACACCTTC. It is translated as CASNDREGGYTF.

The chain has TRBV12-3 or TRBV12-4 and TRBJ1-2; no clear D gene. The CDR3 sequence is 13 residues long. Trimming removed 11 bases at V and 1 base at J, with 14 bases between. The CDR3 region is CALGGLNNYGYTF. The CDR3 DNA sequence: TGTGCCCTCGGAGGGCTGAATAACTATGGCTACACCTTC.

This chain uses TRBV18 with TRBJ1-5; D call uncertain. The ends were cut back, 3 bases at V and 4 bases at J, with 16 bases in the middle. Germline V gene sequence: CDR1 KGHSH, CDR2 LQKENI. The CDR3 covers 16 residues. The CDR3 spells CASSPSQASGNQPQHF. The CDR3 DNA follows: TGTGCCAGCTCACCGTCGCAGGCCTCAGGTAATCAGCCCCAGCATTTT.

This chain links TRBV6-5 with TRBJ2-1; TRBD2 aligns across 10 bases. V shed 2 bases, J shed 10 bases, and the junction held 11 bases outside the gene matches. CDR1 and CDR2 from the germline V gene are MNHEY and SVGAGI. There are 16 residues in the CDR3. This chain's CDR3 is CASSYPGKRGGLEQFF. The DNA of the CDR3 is TGTGCCAGCAGTTACCCCGGAAAGCGGGGGGGTCTGGAGCAGTTCTTC.

The genes are TRBV4-1 and TRBJ1-2; a weak D match, TRBD1 (6 bases). CDR3 length equals 18 residues. Germline V gives CDR1 MGHRA, CDR2 YSYEKL. Trimming removed 1 base from V and 5 bases from J, with 23 bases in between. In DNA, the CDR3 is TGCGCCAGCAGCCAAGGTATCCGCATGGACAGACTGTCGTATGGCTACACCTTC. Protein: CASSQGIRMDRLSYGYTF.

This clone was seen only once. The V gene is TRBV19, the J gene TRBJ1-4; TRBD1 matches 7 bases. J gave up 1 base and V 2 bases, and 16 bases lay outside the gene matches. CDR1 is LNHDA and CDR2 is SQIVND in the germline V gene (reference sequence). This CDR3 contains 20 residues. The CDR3 DNA is TGTGCCAGTAGTATATCGCCCGCAGGGGGAGGAAGTCTAACTAATGAAAAACTGTTTTTT. This translates into CASSISPAGGGSLTNEKLFF.